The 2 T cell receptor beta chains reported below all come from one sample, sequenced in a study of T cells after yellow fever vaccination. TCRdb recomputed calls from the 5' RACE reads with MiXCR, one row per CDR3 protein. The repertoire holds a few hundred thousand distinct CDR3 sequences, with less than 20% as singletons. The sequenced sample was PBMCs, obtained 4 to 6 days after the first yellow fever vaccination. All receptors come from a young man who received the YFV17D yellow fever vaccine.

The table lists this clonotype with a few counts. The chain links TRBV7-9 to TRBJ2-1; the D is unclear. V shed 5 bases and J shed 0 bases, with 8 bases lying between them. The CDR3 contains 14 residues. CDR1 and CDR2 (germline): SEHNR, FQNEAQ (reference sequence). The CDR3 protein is CASSVTSSYNEQFF. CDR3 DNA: TGTGCCAGCAGCGTCACCAGCTCCTACAATGAGCAGTTCTTC.

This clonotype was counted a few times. The CDR3 nucleotides read TGTGCCAGCAGCCCCCGAGGTGGTAGCGTGCCCTGGCAGTTCTTC. This codes for CASSPRGGSVPWQFF. This chain connects TRBV7-9 to TRBJ2-1, with TRBD2 as a possible D gene (5 bases). The V gene's germline CDR1 is SEHNR and CDR2 FQNEAQ (reference sequence). The CDR3 contains 15 residues. V was trimmed by 5 bases and J by 12 bases, leaving 23 bases between them. Supplemented by reference TRBV7-9 and TRBJ2-1, the full variable domain reads DTGVSQNPRHKITKRGQNVTFRCDPISEHNRLYWYRQTLGQGPEFLTYFQNEAQLEKSRLLSDRFSAERPKGSFSTLEIQRTEQGDSAMYLCASSPRGGSVPWQFFGPGTRLTVL.